The entry that follows covers one TCR beta chain sequence. The antigen is not known. Here immunoSEQ multiplex PCR was the method, and the copy in TCRdb shows in-frame clones only, minus some. The table records approximately 350,000 clones, 80% to 90% of them present only once. The record originates from a study of Ad26.COV2.S vaccination and SARS-CoV-2 variants. Study context: Dosing was one shot or two shots 56 days apart.

The sample's treatment: about 20 received Ad26.COV2.S at low or high dose, single or two shots; roughly five received placebo; per-sample allocation not given. At day 63 after the first vaccine or placebo injection, samples were drawn. Vaccination employed an Ad26 vector expressing the Wuhan-strain SARS-CoV-2 spike. The study, taken as a whole, reports: Similar non-spike TCR breadth was observed in recipients of vaccine and of placebo.

V lost 7 bases to trimming and J lost 6 bases, with 13 bases between them. The CDR3 has 13 amino acids. CDR1 is SGHRS and CDR2 is YFSETQ in the germline V gene. The gene calls are TRBV5-1 and TRBJ2-2; D is unclear. The receptor was derived from a person aged 18 to 59 who received the Ad26.COV2.S COVID-19 vaccine or a placebo. The input for sequencing was peripheral blood, taken in a trial of Ad26.COV2.S vaccine versus placebo. Here the CDR3 DNA reads TGCGCCAGCTCCCGAGGACGGTCCGGGGAGCTGTTTTTT. This sequence encodes CASSRGRSGELFF. The full variable domain, completed using reference TRBV5-1 and TRBJ2-2, is KAGVTQTPRYLIKTRGQQVTLSCSPISGHRSVSWYQQTPGQGLQFLFEYFSETQRNKGNFPGRFSGRQFSNSRSEMNVSTLELGDSALYLCASSRGRSGELFFGEGSRLTVL.